This T cell receptor beta chain comes out of a study of beta chain features in type 1 diabetes. Study-wide findings and caveats: Sequencing of cDNA might inflate the share of cells that strongly express TCR.

Turning to this clone: The antigen is not known.

Reverse transcription of all isolated RNA meant that expressed TCRB transcripts were sequenced. Clones were sequenced by immunoSEQ multiplex PCR, and TCRdb holds only the in-frame ones, with some missing. The table lists around 430,000 clones, roughly 31% of them singletons. The CDR3 sequence is 15 residues long. Germline V lookup: CDR1 LNHDA, CDR2 SQIVND (reference sequence). Trimming pared 7 bases from V and 2 bases from J, leaving 15 bases between. V and J are TRBV19 and TRBJ1-5, with TRBD1 as a possible D gene (5 bases). The TCR was taken from a man aged 18 to 30 in good health. The sequencing input was naive CD4+ T cells from blood. In nucleotides, the CDR3 is TGTGCCAGTACCGCCGGGGGTTGGGGCAATCAGCCCCAGCATTTT. Translation gives CASTAGGWGNQPQHF.